This T cell receptor beta chain was observed in a study of early T cells in non-severe SARS-CoV-2 infection. Study background: Unsorted whole blood bulk RNA was sequenced, with unpaired chains.

The CDR3 has 16 residues. From germline, CDR1 is LGHNA and CDR2 YSLEER. V was cut by 4 bases and J by 5 bases, with 19 bases left in between. Study-wide results and caveats: A preference for anti-spike CD8 responses marked VDJdb matching, which missed private and CD4 specificities.

Researchers tagged individual cDNA molecules with unique molecular identifiers. Each CDR3 protein gets one entry after TCRdb re-called the 5' RACE reads with MiXCR. This sample has approximately 45,000 distinct CDR3 sequences, with around 6% found just once. This clonotype was seen at least ten times. Antigen unknown. The origin of this receptor is an adult who was a healthcare worker with PCR-confirmed SARS-CoV-2 infection or an uninfected control (not recorded which). The rearrangement uses TRBV4-3 and TRBJ2-3; possibly TRBD1 or TRBD2 for D (5 bases each). The specimen sequenced was whole blood. CDR3 region: CASSLTRGRAGDTQYF. The DNA of the CDR3 is TGCGCCAGCAGCCTAACCCGTGGCAGGGCGGGAGATACGCAGTATTTT.